This T cell receptor beta chain was captured by sequencing in a study of blood T cell repertoires in COVID-19. Across the whole study: There were acute and convalescent COVID-19 samples, and they came from the United States, Italy and Spain. Sources were T cells, B-cell-depleted T cells, or PBMCs; the material itself was cDNA or gDNA.

This clone was seen a handful of times. The CDR3 has 13 residues. V lost 7 bases to trimming and J lost 8 bases, with 14 bases between them. Germline V gene lookup returns CDR1 LGHNT and CDR2 FRNRAP. Methods used by the authors: It was from reference gene primer amplification that nucleated cell counts were estimated. Using immunoSEQ multiplex PCR, the repertoire was profiled, and TCRdb retains in-frame clones only, with some absent. V and J calls and clone size come straight from that table; D and trimming were deduced from the DNA. In the table there are 170,000 or so clones, approximately 88% of which are singletons.

The sequenced sample consisted of peripheral blood. This receptor was identified in a woman aged 55-70 years with acute or convalescent COVID-19. V gene TRBV12-5 combines with J gene TRBJ1-4; D is unresolved. CDR3: CASADSRGEKLFF. The DNA for the CDR3 is TGTGCTAGTGCCGACTCCAGAGGGGAAAAACTGTTTTTT.